The clone carrying this T cell receptor beta chain has a handful of counts. Its matching antigen is unknown. This entry belongs to a study of early T cells in non-severe SARS-CoV-2 infection. Each single cDNA molecule received a unique molecular identifier. TCRdb re-analysed the 5' RACE reads in MiXCR, keeping a single row per CDR3 protein. The table records tens of thousands of distinct CDR3 sequences, 14% of them present only once. CDR1 and CDR2 from the germline V gene are DFQATT and SNEGSKA (reference sequence). Trimming shortened V by 0 bases and J by 2 bases, and 11 bases separated the two germline ends. CDR3 length equals 15 residues. Findings and caveats of the study: The VDJdb matching leaned toward anti-spike CD8 responses and overlooked private and CD4 specificities.

The V and J genes are TRBV20-1 and TRBJ2-1; a possible D gene is TRBD2 (6 bases). This TCR derives from an adult who was a healthcare worker with PCR-confirmed SARS-CoV-2 infection or an uninfected control (not recorded which). The sample consisted of whole blood, taken at baseline. The DNA of the CDR3 is TGCAGTGCTAGAGATATAGGGAGGACCTACAATGAGCAGTTCTTC. Its translation is CSARDIGRTYNEQFF.